A selection of T cell receptor beta chains follows, all from one sample in a study of blood T cells in healthy people across ages. One entry per CDR3 protein results from TCRdb running MiXCR on the 5' RACE reads. The sample holds roughly 800,000 distinct CDR3 sequences, roughly 60% seen once. Sequencing was done on a sample of blood. These receptor sequences come from a man younger than 45 in good health. Each CDR3 is given with its conserved first and last residue. Each record gives: D gene, J gene, V gene, clone size, CDR3 protein, CDR3 DNA. D genes are given only for firm matches. Only some rows state a clone size, as once, few, many or a class for expanded clones.

.,TRBJ2-7,TRBV10-3,.,CAISERGVPSEQYF,TGTGCCATCAGTGAGCGAGGGGTGCCCTCCGAGCAGTACTTC
.,TRBJ2-3,TRBV4-1,.,CASSQVDTSASTDTQYF,TGCGCCAGCAGCCAAGTAGACACCAGTGCTAGCACAGATACGCAGTATTTT
.,TRBJ1-2,TRBV20-1,.,CSATTDGDTYGYTF,TGCAGTGCCACTACGGACGGCGACACCTATGGCTACACCTTC
.,TRBJ2-7,TRBV28,.,CASNSGGSEQYF,TGTGCCTCCAACAGCGGAGGGAGCGAGCAGTACTTC
.,TRBJ2-5,TRBV6-1,.,CASSGLRETQYF,TGTGCCAGCAGTGGGCTGAGGGAGACCCAGTACTTC
.,TRBJ2-7,TRBV6-1,.,CATEGDERHFHLREQYF,TGTGCCACCGAGGGTGATGAGCGCCACTTTCATCTTCGCGAGCAGTACTTC
.,TRBJ1-5,TRBV6-2/TRBV6-3,.,CASSNTINQPQHF,TGTGCCAGCAGTAATACGATAAATCAGCCCCAGCATTTT
.,TRBJ2-5,TRBV7-9,few,CASSYARSGLILEQYF,TGTGCCAGCAGCTACGCTCGTTCGGGACTCATACTGGAGCAGTACTTC
.,TRBJ2-1,TRBV11-2,few,CASSLDLHSPEQFF,TGTGCCAGCAGCTTAGATCTACATTCTCCGGAGCAGTTCTTC
TRBD1,TRBJ1-5,TRBV7-2,.,CASSLMQGDQPQHF,TGTGCCAGCAGCTTGATGCAGGGGGATCAGCCCCAGCATTTT
.,TRBJ1-2,TRBV20-1,.,CSARNPTIRGVTF,TGCAGTGCTAGGAATCCGACAATACGAGGAGTCACCTTC
.,TRBJ1-1,TRBV6-5,once,CASSYSTWGGEAFF,TGTGCCAGCAGTTACTCGACTTGGGGTGGTGAAGCTTTCTTT
.,TRBJ2-3,TRBV7-2,.,CASSLEFTDTQYF,TGTGCCAGCAGCTTAGAGTTCACAGATACGCAGTATTTT
.,TRBJ2-5,TRBV7-7,.,CASSLGGTMAGETQYF,TGTGCTAGCAGCTTAGGGGGTACGATGGCGGGTGAGACCCAGTACTTC
TRBD2,TRBJ2-1,TRBV20-1,.,CSAASGTSGILNEQFF,TGCAGTGCTGCAAGCGGGACTAGCGGGATTCTGAATGAGCAGTTCTTC
.,TRBJ1-1,TRBV29-1,.,CSVEYRARAFF,TGCAGCGTAGAGTACAGGGCTCGGGCTTTCTTT
TRBD2,TRBJ2-1,TRBV4-1,.,CASSQIAGKYNEQFF,TGCGCCAGCAGCCAAATAGCGGGTAAATACAATGAGCAGTTCTTC
.,TRBJ2-7,TRBV9,.,CASSVLGDPYSEQYF,TGTGCCAGCAGCGTACTCGGGGACCCTTATTCCGAGCAGTACTTC
.,TRBJ2-7,TRBV4-3,.,CASSQDEDSRYEQYF,TGCGCCAGCAGCCAAGATGAGGACAGTAGGTACGAGCAGTACTTC
.,TRBJ2-1,TRBV7-6,.,CASSLGPIANEQFF,TGTGCCAGCAGCTTAGGTCCAATAGCGAATGAGCAGTTCTTC